Each of the 13 T cell receptor beta chains below was sequenced from the same sample in a study of cytomegalovirus exposure and HLA in healthy donors. PCR amplification relied on 60 Vbeta primers (plus 13 Jbeta primers). Measured with immunoSEQ multiplex PCR; TCRdb has only the in-frame clones, and not every one. The sample consists of some 190,000 clones, approximately 81% of them appearing once. The sample comprised PBMCs. The receptors originated from a male donor in good health and CMV-seronegative.

V is TRBV6-5 and J is TRBJ2-7, with D possibly matching TRBD1 (6 bases). V lost 6 bases, J lost 5 bases, and 17 bases lay in between. This CDR3 has 14 residues. The V gene's germline CDR1 is MNHEY and CDR2 SVGAGI. The chain's CDR3 is CASRPTGMTNEQYF. The DNA of the CDR3 is TGTGCCAGCAGGCCTACAGGGATGACCAACGAGCAGTACTTC.

The V gene is TRBV6-5, the J gene TRBJ2-7; maybe TRBD2 (6 bases). The germline gives CDR1 MNHEY, CDR2 SVGAGI. Trimming removed 3 bases from V and 13 bases from J, with 22 bases in between. The length of the CDR3 is 14 residues. The CDR3 protein is CASSYGAGRFEYYF. CDR3 sequence (DNA): TGTGCCAGCAGTTATGGTGCGGGAAGATTCGAATATTACTTC.

The chain uses TRBV7-9 and TRBJ1-4; D is possibly TRBD1 (5 bases). CDR3 length equals 13 residues. Germline CDR1 SEHNR, CDR2 FQNEAQ (reference sequence). Between the trimmed V and J ends, which lost 6 bases and 5 bases, there was a span of 10 bases. CDR3 amino acids: CASRRGLNEKLFF. CDR3 nucleotides: TGTGCCAGCAGGCGGGGGTTAAATGAAAAACTGTTTTTT.

The chain uses TRBV9 and TRBJ2-7, with a tentative D call TRBD2 (6 bases). Germline V gene data show CDR1 as SGDLS and CDR2 as YYNGEE. V was pared by 0 bases and J by 13 bases, with 17 bases between. CDR3 length equals 13 residues. The CDR3 DNA follows: TGTGCCAGCAGCGTAGACATGGGAGGACCCCCTTACTTC. This gives the protein CASSVDMGGPPYF.

This chain links TRBV28 with TRBJ1-2, with D perhaps matching TRBD1 (6 bases). CDR1 and CDR2 from the germline V gene are MDHEN and SYDVKM. Trimming shortened V by 6 bases and J by 6 bases, and 20 bases separated the two germline ends. The CDR3 totals 15 residues. The CDR3 DNA follows: TGTGCCAGCAGAGAAACAGGGTCCCTTTATAATGGCTACACCTTC. Its translation: CASRETGSLYNGYTF.

V and J are TRBV11-2 and TRBJ2-7, with D perhaps TRBD1 (5 bases). The CDR3 sequence is 14 residues long. V lost 2 bases to trimming and J lost 1 base, with 9 bases between them. The germline V gene has CDR1 SGHAT and CDR2 FQNNGV. Written as DNA, the CDR3 is TGTGCCAGCAGCTTAACAGGCCGGTCCTACGAGCAGTACTTC. It yields the protein CASSLTGRSYEQYF.

The chain employs TRBV2 and TRBJ2-7; 10 positions match TRBD1. The CDR3 loop spans 14 amino acids. Germline CDR1 SNHLY, CDR2 FYNNEI. V lost 4 bases and J lost 6; bases outside the gene matches: 6. The CDR3 bases are TGTGCCAGCAGTGGAAGACAGGGGGCAAGCGAGCAGTACTTC. It yields the protein CASSGRQGASEQYF. The full variable domain, in which reference TRBV2 and TRBJ2-7 provide the parts outside the CDR3, is EPEVTQTPSHQVTQMGQEVILRCVPISNHLYFYWYRQILGQKVEFLVSFYNNEISEKSEIFDDQFSVERPDGSNFTLKIRSTKLEDSAMYFCASSGRQGASEQYFGPGTRLTVT.

The V gene is TRBV29-1, the J gene TRBJ2-7, with 14 nucleotides matching TRBD2. Germline V gene sequence: CDR1 SQVTM, CDR2 ANQGSEA. V lost 4 bases to trimming and J lost 4 bases; unmatched junction nucleotides: 3. The CDR3 has 14 amino acids. The CDR3 loop is CSVVRTSGRYEQYF. CDR3 in DNA: TGCAGCGTTGTGAGGACTAGCGGGAGGTACGAGCAGTACTTC.

The V and J genes are TRBV5-4 and TRBJ2-2; no clear D. The V end was cut by 0 bases, the J end by 6 bases, with 12 bases between. CDR1 is SGHNT and CDR2 is YYREEE in the germline V gene (reference sequence). This CDR3 has 15 amino acids. This CDR3 is CASSLAQRVAGELFF. As DNA, the CDR3 is TGTGCCAGCAGCTTGGCCCAACGAGTGGCCGGGGAGCTGTTTTTT.

The chain is built from TRBV6-4 and TRBJ1-2; maybe TRBD1 (6 bases). V was trimmed by 2 bases and J by 4 bases, leaving 11 bases between them. The CDR3 consists of 14 residues. Germline assignment: CDR1 MRHNA and CDR2 SNTAGT. The chain's CDR3 is CASSDQQGSYGYTF. DNA for the CDR3: TGTGCCAGCAGTGACCAACAGGGTAGCTATGGCTACACCTTC.

The chain uses TRBV9 and TRBJ2-1; D is ambiguous. The CDR3 length is 15 residues. V dropped 3 bases and J dropped 5 bases, with 15 bases sitting between them. Germline values: CDR1 SGDLS, CDR2 YYNGEE. CDR3 DNA sequence: TGTGCCAGCAGCGCTACTGATCGATTAGACAATGAGCAGTTCTTC. This translates into CASSATDRLDNEQFF.

This chain joins TRBV27 and TRBJ2-7, with 7 bases matching TRBD2. Germline CDR1 reads MNHEY; CDR2 reads SMNVEV (reference sequence). The CDR3 is 15 residues long. V lost 4 bases and J lost 0; bases outside the gene matches: 6. Here the CDR3 DNA reads TGTGCCAGCAGTTGGGGGGGGTCGAGCTCCTACGAGCAGTACTTC. Protein sequence: CASSWGGSSSYEQYF.

The rearrangement uses TRBV28 and TRBJ2-4; maybe TRBD1 (7 bases). This CDR3 is built from 16 residues. Germline lookup yields CDR1 MDHEN and CDR2 SYDVKM. V was trimmed by 5 bases and J by 5 bases, leaving 19 bases between them. In DNA, the CDR3 is TGTGCCAGCAGTCCGGCGGGGACAGTAGGAGAAAACATTCAGTACTTC. It is translated as CASSPAGTVGENIQYF.